This T cell receptor beta chain was found in a study of shared clonotypes between healthy human individuals. CDR3 length equals 16 residues. Trimming shortened V by 6 bases and J by 5 bases, and 20 bases separated the two germline ends. The germline V gene has CDR1 MNHEY and CDR2 SMNVEV (reference sequence). The table came from immunoSEQ multiplex PCR; TCRdb's copy has only in-frame clones and leaves some out. This sample has about 2 million clones; about 94% occur once, and the top ten carry under 1.5%. CD8 cells classed as naive were CD45RO-negative and positively selected for CCR7, excluding terminally differentiated effector memory CD45RA+ cells.

The V and J genes are TRBV27 and TRBJ1-3, with D perhaps TRBD1 (6 bases). The TCR sequence derives from a young man in good health. The source material was naive CD8+ T cells sorted from blood. The CDR3 spells CASSTGPGTSRNTIYF. CDR3 in DNA: TGTGCCAGCAGCACCGGCCCCGGGACAAGTCGAAACACCATATATTTT.